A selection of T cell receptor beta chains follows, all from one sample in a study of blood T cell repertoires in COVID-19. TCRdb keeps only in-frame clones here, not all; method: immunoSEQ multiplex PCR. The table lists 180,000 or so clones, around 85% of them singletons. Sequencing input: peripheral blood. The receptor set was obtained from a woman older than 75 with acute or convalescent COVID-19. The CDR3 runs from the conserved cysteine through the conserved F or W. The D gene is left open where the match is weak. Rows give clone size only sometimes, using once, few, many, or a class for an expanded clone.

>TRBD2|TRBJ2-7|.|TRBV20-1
TGCAGTGCTAGTCGAGCGGGAGGGCCTTACGAGCAGTACTTC
CSASRAGGPYEQYF
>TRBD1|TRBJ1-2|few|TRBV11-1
TGTGCCAGCAGCCCATGGACAGGGGTTCGCTTTGGCTACACCTTC
CASSPWTGVRFGYTF
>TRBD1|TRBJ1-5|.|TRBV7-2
TGTGCCAGCAGCTTGAGGGGGCCACGGCAGCCCCAGCATTTT
CASSLRGPRQPQHF
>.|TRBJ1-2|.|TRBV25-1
TGTGCCAGCAGTCAGAATTATGGCTACACCTTC
CASSQNYGYTF
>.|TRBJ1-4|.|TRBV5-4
TGTGCCAGCAGCCCGGACAGAACAACTAATGAAAAACTGTTTTTT
CASSPDRTTNEKLFF
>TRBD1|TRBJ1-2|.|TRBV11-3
TGTGCCAGCTTCACAGGGGATAGGTACACCTTC
CASFTGDRYTF
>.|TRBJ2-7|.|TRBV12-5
TGTGCTAGTGGTCCCGGACAGTCCTACGAGCAGTACTTC
CASGPGQSYEQYF
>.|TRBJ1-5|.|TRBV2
TGTGCCAGCAGTGAAACGGGTTTATCGTGGCCCCAGCATTTT
CASSETGLSWPQHF
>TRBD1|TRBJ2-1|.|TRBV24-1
TGTGCCACCAGTGATTTGCACGGGACAGGGAGGGTTTACAATGAGCAGTTCTTC
CATSDLHGTGRVYNEQFF
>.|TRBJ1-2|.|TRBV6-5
TGTGCCAGCGCCCGGCAGGGTGGAAGGGGCTACACCTTC
CASARQGGRGYTF
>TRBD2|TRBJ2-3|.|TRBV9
TGTGCCAGCAGCGAGGGGTTCACATGGCGGGGGGGCCTCACAGATACGCAGTATTTT
CASSEGFTWRGGLTDTQYF
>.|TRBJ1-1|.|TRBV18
TGTGCCAGCTCACCTAAGGACACCGGATCCACTGAAGCTTTCTTT
CASSPKDTGSTEAFF
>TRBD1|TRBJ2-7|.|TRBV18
TGTGCCAGCTCACCCGCAGGGGGCTACGAGCAGTACTTC
CASSPAGGYEQYF
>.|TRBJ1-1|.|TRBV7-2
TGTGCCAGCAGCTTAGGGGCCAAGAACACTGAAGCTTTCTTT
CASSLGAKNTEAFF
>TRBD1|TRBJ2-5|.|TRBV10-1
TGCGCCAGCAGTGGGGGGACAGCTCAAGAGACCCAGTACTTC
CASSGGTAQETQYF
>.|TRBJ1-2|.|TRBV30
TGTGCCTGGAGTAGGGACTCGAGAGGGGGCTACACCTTC
CAWSRDSRGGYTF
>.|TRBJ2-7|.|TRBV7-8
TGTGCCAGCAGCCTCGGGACATTGAGGCTCTCCTACGAGCAGTACTTC
CASSLGTLRLSYEQYF
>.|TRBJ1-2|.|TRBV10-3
TGTGCCATCAGCGGACAGTTCTCCTATGGCTACACCTTC
CAISGQFSYGYTF
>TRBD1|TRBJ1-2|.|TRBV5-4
TGTGCCAGCAGCCCGGACAGGACTGGCTACACCTTC
CASSPDRTGYTF
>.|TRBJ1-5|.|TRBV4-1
TGCGCCAGCAGCCAAGCCCTGAGGCTCAGCAATCAGCCCCAGCATTTT
CASSQALRLSNQPQHF
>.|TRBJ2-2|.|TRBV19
TGTGCCAGTAGTATACAGGGGGGTGATAACACCGGGGAGCTGTTTTTT
CASSIQGGDNTGELFF
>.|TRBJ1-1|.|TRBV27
TGTGCCAGCAGACCAGGGGTGAACAGCGCTGAAGCTTTCTTT
CASRPGVNSAEAFF
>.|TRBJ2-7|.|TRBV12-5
TGTGCTAGTGGTTTGGTACAGGGCAATACCCCCTACGAGCAGTACTTC
CASGLVQGNTPYEQYF
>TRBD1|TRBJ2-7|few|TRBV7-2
TGTGCCAGCAGCTTTGGACAGGGCTCTTCCTACGAGCAGTACTTC
CASSFGQGSSYEQYF
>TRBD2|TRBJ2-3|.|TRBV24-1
TGTGCCACCAGTGAGCAGCGGGGGGTGGCAGATACGCAGTATTTT
CATSEQRGVADTQYF
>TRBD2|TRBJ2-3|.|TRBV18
TGTGCCAGCTCACCACCGAGGCTAGCGGCTACAGATACGCAGTATTTT
CASSPPRLAATDTQYF
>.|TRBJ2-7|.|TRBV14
TGTGCCAGCAGCCAAGATCGAGCTCCTCGGGAGCAGTACTTC
CASSQDRAPREQYF
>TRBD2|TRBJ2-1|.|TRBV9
TGTGCCAGCAGCCGCGGGGGACGCAATGAGCAGTTCTTC
CASSRGGRNEQFF
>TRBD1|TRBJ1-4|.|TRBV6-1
TGTGCCAGCAGTGGCCCTCTAGGAGGGACAGGGAGTGAAAAACTGTTTTTT
CASSGPLGGTGSEKLFF
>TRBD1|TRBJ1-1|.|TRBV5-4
TGTGCCAGCAGCTTAGACAGGGCAAGAGCTTTCTTT
CASSLDRARAFF
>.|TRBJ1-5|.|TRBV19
TGTGCCAGTAGTATAGTAAGTCGGGGGTATGACAATCAGCCCCAGCATTTT
CASSIVSRGYDNQPQHF
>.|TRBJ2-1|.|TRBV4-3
TGCGCCAGCAGCCAAGACTTAACCGGGGGTGAGCAGTTCTTC
CASSQDLTGGEQFF
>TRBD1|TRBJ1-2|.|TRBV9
TGTGCCAGCCAGGGGGCAGGGTCCTATGGCTACACCTTC
CASQGAGSYGYTF
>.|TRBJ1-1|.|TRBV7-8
TGTGCCAGCAGCTTAGCAACAGGGTATGTGGGGGCTTTCTTT
CASSLATGYVGAFF
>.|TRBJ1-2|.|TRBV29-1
TGCAGCGTTGACAGGGGCGGCTATGGCTACACCTTC
CSVDRGGYGYTF
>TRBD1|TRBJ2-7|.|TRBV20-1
TGCAGTGCAAAGACAGGGCTCGAGCAGTACTTC
CSAKTGLEQYF
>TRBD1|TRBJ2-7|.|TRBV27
TGTGCCAGCAGTCCCCCAGGGGGCGGCGAGCAGTACTTC
CASSPPGGGEQYF
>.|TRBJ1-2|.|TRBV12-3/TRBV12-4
TGTGCCAGCAGCCGACTCTCTAACTATGGCTACACCTTC
CASSRLSNYGYTF
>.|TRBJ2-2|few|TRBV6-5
TGTGCCAGCGCGAGGGGGTCCGCGAACACCGGGGAGCTGTTTTTT
CASARGSANTGELFF
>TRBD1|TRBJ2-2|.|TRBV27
TGTGCCAGCAGTTTACGGACAGGGGTTTGGGACACCGGGGAGCTGTTTTTT
CASSLRTGVWDTGELFF
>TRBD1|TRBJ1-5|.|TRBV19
TGTGCCAGTAGTATAGGGCCCCGACAGGGTAGTCAGCCCCAGCATTTT
CASSIGPRQGSQPQHF
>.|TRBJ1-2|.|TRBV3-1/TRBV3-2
TGTGCCAGCAGCTCCCGGGAGATTTATGGCTACACCTTC
CASSSREIYGYTF
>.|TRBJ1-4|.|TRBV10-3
TGTGCCATCAGTGAGCGAGCAACTAATGAAAAACTGTTTTTT
CAISERATNEKLFF
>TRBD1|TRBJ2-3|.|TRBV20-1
TGCGGATCGACAGGGAGGCAGTATTTT
CGSTGRQYF
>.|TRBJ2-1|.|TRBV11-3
TGTGCCAGCAGCTTAGCGGGGAGCTCCTACAATGAGCAGTTCTTC
CASSLAGSSYNEQFF
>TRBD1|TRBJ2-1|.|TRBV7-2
TGTGCCAGCAGCTTAGGAGCAGGGGGCTACAATGAGCAGTTCTTC
CASSLGAGGYNEQFF
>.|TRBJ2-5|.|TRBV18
TGTGCCAGCTCAACCAGAGGTGCCCCGGAGACCCAGTACTTC
CASSTRGAPETQYF
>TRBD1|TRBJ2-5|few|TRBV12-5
TGTGCTAGTGGCCCTGGACAGGGGCGATGGGAGACCCAGTACTTC
CASGPGQGRWETQYF
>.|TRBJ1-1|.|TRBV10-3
TGTGCCATCAGTGATCAGGGGATGAACACTGAAGCTTTCTTT
CAISDQGMNTEAFF
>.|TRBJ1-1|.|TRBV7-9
TGTGCCAGCAGCTTAGGAGGGGGCACTGAAGCTTTCTTT
CASSLGGGTEAFF
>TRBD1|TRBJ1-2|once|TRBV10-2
TGCGCCAGCCTAGACAGGGGGCGCGGCTATGGCTACACCTTC
CASLDRGRGYGYTF
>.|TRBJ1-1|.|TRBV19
TGTGCCAGTTCCGACCCGGCAGGCGCCCCCTTGAACACTGAAGCTTTCTTT
CASSDPAGAPLNTEAFF
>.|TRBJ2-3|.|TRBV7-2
TGTGCCAGCAGCTTATCACTGCGGGGTATGGATACGCAGTATTTT
CASSLSLRGMDTQYF
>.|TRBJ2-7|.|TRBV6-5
TGTGCCAGCAGTTACTCGGGCCTTAGCTCCTACGAGCAGTACTTC
CASSYSGLSSYEQYF
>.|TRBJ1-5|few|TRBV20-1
TGCAGTGCTAGTGGACAGTTTGGTCAGCCCCAGCATTTT
CSASGQFGQPQHF
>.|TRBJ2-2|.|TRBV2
TGTGCCAGCAGTGGGGAGTACACCGGGGAGCTGTTTTTT
CASSGEYTGELFF